These T cell receptor beta chains were read from a single sample in a study of cytomegalovirus exposure and HLA in healthy donors. The table came from immunoSEQ multiplex PCR; TCRdb's copy has only in-frame clones and leaves some out. The sample lists under 200,000 clones; roughly 77% were seen once. Sequencing was performed on PBMCs. Receptors originate from a woman aged 18-29 years in good health and CMV-seronegative. The CDR3 runs from the conserved cysteine through the conserved F or W. The D gene is left open where the match is weak. Expanded clones get a size class; other rows say once, few or many, or leave the size out.

cdr3_aa | cdr3_nt | d_call | j_call | v_call | clone_size
CASSQDPNNEQFF | TGTGCCAGCAGCCAAGATCCTAACAATGAGCAGTTCTTC | . | TRBJ2-1 | TRBV9 | .
CASSLPGSGRHTQYF | TGTGCCAGCAGCCTACCAGGTAGCGGGAGACATACGCAGTATTTT | TRBD2 | TRBJ2-3 | TRBV5-4 | .
CAGREPANEKLFF | TGTGCCGGAAGGGAGCCTGCTAATGAAAAACTGTTTTTT | . | TRBJ1-4 | TRBV6-1 | .
CASSPSWRGAYNEQFF | TGTGCCAGCAGTCCGAGCTGGCGGGGTGCCTACAATGAGCAGTTCTTC | . | TRBJ2-1 | TRBV28 | .
CASSPGTGGTEAFF | TGTGCCAGCAGCCCCGGGACAGGTGGGACCGAAGCTTTCTTT | TRBD1 | TRBJ1-1 | TRBV7-9 | .
CASSSRTSTGTEQYF | TGTGCCAGCAGTTCGAGGACCTCGACAGGGACCGAGCAGTACTTC | TRBD1 | TRBJ2-7 | TRBV6-5 | .
CASSELSGVVNTEAFF | TGTGCCAGCAGTGAACTCTCCGGGGTAGTGAACACTGAAGCTTTCTTT | . | TRBJ1-1 | TRBV6-1 | .
CASSLLQGIVQPQHF | TGTGCCAGCAGTTTACTACAGGGTATTGTTCAGCCCCAGCATTTT | . | TRBJ1-5 | TRBV28 | .
CASSHQSGADTQYF | TGTGCCAGCAGTCACCAAAGTGGGGCTGATACGCAGTATTTT | . | TRBJ2-3 | TRBV28 | .
CASSPPMNTEAFF | TGTGCCAGCTCACCCCCCATGAACACTGAAGCTTTCTTT | . | TRBJ1-1 | TRBV18 | .
CASSGQRSSYEQYF | TGTGCCAGCTCAGGACAGAGAAGCTCCTACGAGCAGTACTTC | . | TRBJ2-7 | TRBV18 | .
CAISESLQYQETQYF | TGTGCCATCAGTGAGTCGTTACAGTACCAAGAGACCCAGTACTTC | . | TRBJ2-5 | TRBV10-3 | .
CASSSGRRASTDTQYF | TGCGCCAGCAGCTCAGGCAGGAGGGCTAGCACAGATACGCAGTATTTT | . | TRBJ2-3 | TRBV5-1 | .
CASSQEAAPGGWSSYNEQFF | TGTGCCAGCAGCCAAGAGGCCGCCCCGGGGGGTTGGAGCTCCTACAATGAGCAGTTCTTC | TRBD2 | TRBJ2-1 | TRBV4-2 | few
CASSQDGGQLQETQYF | TGTGCCAGCAGCCAAGACGGGGGACAGCTCCAAGAGACCCAGTACTTC | . | TRBJ2-5 | TRBV4-2 | .
CASRPLLAGEAYYEQFF | TGCGCCAGCAGGCCCCTTTTGGCGGGAGAGGCGTACTATGAGCAGTTCTTC | TRBD2 | TRBJ2-1 | TRBV10-2 | .
CASQEYTEAFF | TGTGCCAGTCAAGAGTACACTGAAGCTTTCTTT | . | TRBJ1-1 | TRBV6-5 | .
CASSLGAGNTEAFF | TGTGCCAGCAGCTTGGGGGCCGGGAACACTGAAGCTTTCTTT | . | TRBJ1-1 | TRBV5-4 | .
CASSLGGAPLGYGYTF | TGTGCCAGCAGCTTGGGGGGAGCCCCCCTGGGCTATGGCTACACCTTC | . | TRBJ1-2 | TRBV7-2 | .
CASSAGGTDQPQHF | TGCGCCAGCAGTGCCGGGGGGACCGATCAGCCCCAACATTTT | . | TRBJ1-5 | TRBV10-1 | .
CASTLDRVSNQPQHF | TGTGCCAGCACCCTGGACAGGGTGAGCAATCAGCCCCAGCATTTT | TRBD1 | TRBJ1-5 | TRBV2 | .
CASSLDPGMDSPLHF | TGCGCCAGCAGCTTGGATCCGGGTATGGATTCACCCCTCCACTTT | . | TRBJ1-6 | TRBV5-1 | .
CASREEGRWNGYTF | TGTGCCAGCAGGGAAGAAGGGAGATGGAATGGCTACACCTTC | . | TRBJ1-2 | TRBV6-1 | .